The 14 T cell receptor beta chains presented below share a single source sample, sequenced in a study of blood T cell repertoires in COVID-19. TCRdb's table, derived via immunoSEQ multiplex PCR, lists solely in-frame clones and lacks some. The sample has 200,000 or so clones, 88% seen once. Sequencing was done on a sample of PBMCs or T cells enriched from blood (not recorded which). All receptors come from a woman aged 25 to 39 who had recovered from COVID-19.

V is TRBV5-1 and J is TRBJ2-5; D ambiguous. Germline CDR1 and CDR2: SGHRS and YFSETQ. The ends were cut back, 1 base at V and 0 bases at J, with 13 bases in the middle. There are 16 residues in the CDR3. The CDR3 spells CASSLLANKYQETQYF. The DNA for the CDR3 is TGCGCCAGCAGCTTGTTGGCAAACAAGTACCAAGAGACCCAGTACTTC.

The chain employs TRBV6-2 or TRBV6-3 and TRBJ2-2; 7 positions match TRBD1. The germline V gene has CDR1 MNHEY and CDR2 SVGEGT. The CDR3 is 16 residues long. V shed 2 bases and J 3 bases; nucleotides not matched to a gene: 6. CDR3 in amino acids: CASSYHVDRDTGELFF. CDR3 in DNA: TGTGCCAGCAGTTACCACGTAGACAGGGACACCGGGGAGCTGTTTTTT.

This rearrangement joins TRBV5-4 to TRBJ2-3; weak D call: TRBD2 (6 bases). V was shortened by 2 bases and J by 0 bases, with 13 bases between the two germline ends. The CDR3 is made up of 16 amino acids. Germline values: CDR1 SGHNT, CDR2 YYREEE (reference sequence). The CDR3 DNA is TGTGCCAGCAGCTTTGATCTGCGGGGAAGCACAGATACGCAGTATTTT. Translating it yields CASSFDLRGSTDTQYF.

This chain uses TRBV5-1 with TRBJ1-5; 9 nucleotides align to TRBD1. This CDR3 spans 14 amino acids. With V trimmed by 0 bases and J by 10 bases, 5 bases remained unmatched. Germline lookup yields CDR1 SGHRS and CDR2 YFSETQ. The CDR3 loop is CASSLDGTGSPQHF. The CDR3 coding sequence is TGCGCCAGCAGCTTGGATGGGACAGGGAGCCCCCAGCATTTT.

This clone came up once. This chain connects TRBV7-6 to TRBJ2-5, with 8 bases lining up with TRBD1. V shed 5 bases, J shed 4 bases, and the junction held 9 bases outside the gene matches. The V gene's germline CDR1 is SGHVS and CDR2 FNYEAQ. The CDR3 covers 15 residues. DNA for the CDR3: TGTGCCAGCAGCCAAGGACAGGGTGTTCGAGAGACCCAGTACTTC. It codes for CASSQGQGVRETQYF.

The chain uses TRBV9 and TRBJ1-3; 9 nucleotides line up with TRBD1. CDR1 is SGDLS and CDR2 is YYNGEE in the germline V gene. The trim removed 2 bases at V and 2 bases at J, leaving 5 bases unmatched. The CDR3 runs 16 residues. The chain's CDR3 is CASSVRDRDAGNTIYF. CDR3 DNA: TGTGCCAGCAGCGTTCGGGACAGGGATGCTGGAAACACCATATATTTT.

The rearrangement links TRBV7-9 to TRBJ2-7; 8 bases match TRBD1. From germline, CDR1 is SEHNR and CDR2 FQNEAQ (reference sequence). The CDR3 is 14 residues long. The trim removed 2 bases at V and 4 bases at J, leaving 4 bases unmatched. CDR3 loop: CASSLTDRVYEQYF. Written as DNA, the CDR3 is TGTGCCAGCAGCTTAACGGACAGGGTATACGAGCAGTACTTC.

The V and J genes are TRBV4-2 and TRBJ1-4; tentative D call: TRBD1 (6 bases). CDR3 length: 17 amino acids. The germline V and J ends were trimmed by 0 bases and 0 bases, with 11 bases remaining between them. CDR1 LGHNA and CDR2 YNFKEQ come from the germline V gene. The CDR3 is CASSQDRGAATNEKLFF. The CDR3 coding sequence is TGTGCCAGCAGCCAAGACAGGGGCGCCGCAACTAATGAAAAACTGTTTTTT.

The table lists this clone with a count of one. The same CDR3 is also encoded by other DNA sequences in this sample. The V gene is TRBV29-1, the J gene TRBJ1-1; 10 bases match TRBD1. Germline-derived CDR1 and CDR2 are SQVTM and ANQGSEA. CDR3 length: 13 amino acids. V shed 7 bases and J 2 bases; nucleotides not matched to a gene: 4. CDR3 nucleotides: TGCAGCGCCCTGACAGGGGGCAACACTGAAGCTTTCTTT. Translation gives CSALTGGNTEAFF.

CDR3 DNA: TGTGCCATCAGTGGAGGTGACAGTTACTCCTACGAGCAGTACTTC. This gives the protein CAISGGDSYSYEQYF. The rearrangement uses TRBV10-3 and TRBJ2-7, with TRBD1 as a possible D gene (5 bases). Germline V CDR1 and CDR2: ENHRY, SYGVKD. Trimming stripped 4 bases from V and 0 bases from J, with 13 bases between. The CDR3 is 15 residues long.

V gene TRBV13 combines with J gene TRBJ2-3; maybe TRBD2 (5 bases). The germline V gene encodes CDR1 PRHDT and CDR2 FYEKMQ (reference sequence). CDR3 length: 12 amino acids. V was shortened by 5 bases and J by 4 bases, with 7 bases between the two germline ends. The CDR3 coding sequence is TGTGCCAGCAGCCCGAGGGCAGATACGCAGTATTTT. Protein product: CASSPRADTQYF.

The chain employs TRBV7-2 and TRBJ2-3, with D tentatively TRBD2 (6 bases). Trimming shortened V by 0 bases and J by 5 bases, and 15 bases separated the two germline ends. The V gene's germline CDR1 is SGHTA and CDR2 FQGNSA. The CDR3 spans 16 residues. The CDR3 bases are TGTGCCAGCAGCTTAGCGCAGGACTATCACGGAGATACGCAGTATTTT. It yields the protein CASSLAQDYHGDTQYF.

The J gene is TRBJ2-3, the V gene TRBV11-3; TRBD1 matches at 7 bases. This CDR3 spans 15 amino acids. V lost 4 bases, J lost 3 bases, and 7 bases stayed unmatched. Germline V CDR1 and CDR2: SGHNT, YENEEA. In nucleotides, the CDR3 is TGTGCCAGCAGCTCGACAGGGATTGATACAGATACGCAGTATTTT. It yields the protein CASSSTGIDTDTQYF.

A few counts support this clone. This chain uses TRBV19 with TRBJ1-2; 7 bases line up with TRBD1. The CDR3 has 13 residues. Germline CDR1 and CDR2: LNHDA and SQIVND (reference sequence). Trimming removed 5 bases from V and 3 bases from J; junction bases left unmatched: 3. For the CDR3, the DNA is TGTGCCAGTAGTCAAACAGGGGACTATGGCTACACCTTC. Amino acid sequence: CASSQTGDYGYTF.